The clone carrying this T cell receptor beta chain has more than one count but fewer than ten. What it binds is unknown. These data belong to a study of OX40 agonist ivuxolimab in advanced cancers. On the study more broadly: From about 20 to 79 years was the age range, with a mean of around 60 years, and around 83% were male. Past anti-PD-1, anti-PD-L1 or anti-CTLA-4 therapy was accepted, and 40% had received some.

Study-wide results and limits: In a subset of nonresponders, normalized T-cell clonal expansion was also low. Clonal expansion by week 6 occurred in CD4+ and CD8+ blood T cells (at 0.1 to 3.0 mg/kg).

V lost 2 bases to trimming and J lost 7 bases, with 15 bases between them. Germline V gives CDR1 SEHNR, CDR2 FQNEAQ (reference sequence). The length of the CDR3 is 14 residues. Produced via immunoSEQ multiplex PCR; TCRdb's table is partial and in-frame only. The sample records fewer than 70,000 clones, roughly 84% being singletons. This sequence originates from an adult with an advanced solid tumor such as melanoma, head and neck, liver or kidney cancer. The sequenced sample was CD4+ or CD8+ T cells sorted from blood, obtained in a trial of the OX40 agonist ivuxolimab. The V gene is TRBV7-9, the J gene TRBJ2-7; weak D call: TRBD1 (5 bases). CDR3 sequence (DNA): TGTGCCAGCAGCTTATGGTCAGGGTCCGGGGAGCAGTACTTC. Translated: CASSLWSGSGEQYF. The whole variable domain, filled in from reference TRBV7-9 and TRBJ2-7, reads DTGVSQNPRHKITKRGQNVTFRCDPISEHNRLYWYRQTLGQGPEFLTYFQNEAQLEKSRLLSDRFSAERPKGSFSTLEIQRTEQGDSAMYLCASSLWSGSGEQYFGPGTRLTVT.